What follows are 14 T cell receptor beta chains derived from one specimen sequenced in a study of T-cell memory formation after mild COVID-19. TCRdb reanalysed the 5' RACE reads using MiXCR and keeps one entry per CDR3 protein. Among some 190,000 distinct CDR3 sequences listed, around 16% were seen once. Source material: PBMCs or a T cell subset sorted from them (not recorded which). These receptors all stem from an adult woman who had mild COVID-19 (a few samples of this study predate the infection). Cell type and time point are not known.

This clonotype was seen more than once but under ten times. CDR3 amino acids: CSAPLGGLGYNEQFF. Written as DNA, the CDR3 is TGCAGTGCGCCCCTAGGGGGACTCGGGTACAATGAGCAGTTCTTC. This chain links TRBV20-1 with TRBJ2-1; D possibly matches TRBD1 or TRBD2 (6 bases each). Deletions cut 6 bases from V and 4 bases from J, with 19 bases between. The CDR3 is made up of 15 amino acids. CDR1 is DFQATT, CDR2 SNEGSKA, per germline (reference sequence).

The V gene is TRBV5-1, the J gene TRBJ2-7, with 8 nucleotides matching TRBD2. V dropped 0 bases and J dropped 3; count of bases not matched to a gene: 2. This CDR3 has 14 amino acids. Germline loops: CDR1 SGHRS, CDR2 YFSETQ. The CDR3 DNA reads TGCGCCAGCAGCTTGGAAGCGGGAGTCTACGAGCAGTACTTC. This gives the protein CASSLEAGVYEQYF.

This clonotype was seen a handful of times. The rearrangement uses TRBV7-8 and TRBJ1-6; D ambiguous. The CDR3 runs to 15 residues. V lost 4 bases and J 0 bases, leaving 7 bases between the germline ends. Germline V CDR1 and CDR2: SGHVS, FQNEAQ. CDR3 in DNA: TGTGCCAGCAGCTCCGGTGCCTCCTATAATTCACCCCTCCACTTT. It yields the protein CASSSGASYNSPLHF.

This clonotype was seen at least ten times. One end of the junction varies from germline; a read error may be responsible. The chain employs TRBV5-1 and TRBJ2-3; D possibly corresponds to TRBD2 (5 bases). Germline V lookup: CDR1 SGHRS, CDR2 YFSETQ. This CDR3 spans 15 amino acids. The CDR3 loop is CASSLVGGGTDTQYF. The CDR3 DNA reads as TGTGCCAGCAGCTTAGTTGGAGGTGGGACAGATACGCAGTATTTT.

This clonotype was counted between two and nine times. The chain joins TRBV24-1 to TRBJ2-7; D gene ambiguous. CDR1 KGHDR and CDR2 SFDVKD come from the germline V gene. V gave up 4 bases and J gave up 4 bases, with 10 bases separating them. The length of the CDR3 is 13 residues. The CDR3 sequence: CATSEGWSYEQYF. In DNA form, the CDR3 reads TGTGCCACCAGTGAAGGGTGGAGTTACGAGCAGTACTTC.

Ten or more counts support this clonotype. The chain combines TRBV7-8 with TRBJ2-1; 9 nucleotides line up with TRBD2. V gave up 2 bases and J gave up 6 bases; unmatched junction bases: 11. Germline V lookup: CDR1 SGHVS, CDR2 FQNEAQ. The length of the CDR3 is 17 residues. CDR3 region: CASSLSPTSGLSNEQFF. The CDR3 nucleotides are TGTGCCAGCAGCTTATCCCCGACTAGCGGACTTTCCAATGAGCAGTTCTTC.

This sequence joins TRBV11-2 and TRBJ2-1, with 9 nucleotides matching TRBD2. The junction had 7 bases not matched to a gene; V was cut back by 0 bases and J by 10 bases. Germline CDR1 SGHAT, CDR2 FQNNGV. This CDR3 has 15 residues. CDR3 nucleotides: TGTGCCAGCAGCTTAGAGTCTAGCGGGGTACTCGAGCAGTTCTTC. This gives the protein CASSLESSGVLEQFF.

This clonotype was counted between two and nine times. This chain uses TRBV24-1 with TRBJ2-7; a possible D gene is TRBD1 (5 bases). The CDR3 is made up of 15 amino acids. Looked up from germline, CDR1 is KGHDR and CDR2 is SFDVKD. The V gene lost 2 bases and the J gene lost 2 bases, with 12 bases spanning the gap. CDR3: CATSDSGKAPYEQYF. Here the CDR3 DNA reads TGTGCCACCAGTGATTCAGGGAAGGCCCCCTACGAGCAGTACTTC.

In its sample, this clonotype was seen a few times. The rearrangement links TRBV7-9 to TRBJ2-6; TRBD2 is a possible D gene (6 bases). V was pared by 4 bases and J by 4 bases, with 11 bases between. Germline CDR1 and CDR2: SEHNR and FQNEAQ (reference sequence). CDR3 size: 15 residues. In DNA form, the CDR3 reads TGTGCCAGCAGCTATGGGGCGGGAGGGGCCAACGTCCTGACTTTC. Translation gives CASSYGAGGANVLTF. The complete variable domain, with remaining parts taken from reference TRBV7-9 and TRBJ2-6, reads DTGVSQNPRHKITKRGQNVTFRCDPISEHNRLYWYRQTLGQGPEFLTYFQNEAQLEKSRLLSDRFSAERPKGSFSTLEIQRTEQGDSAMYLCASSYGAGGANVLTFGAGSRLTVL.

This clonotype was detected a few times. Written as DNA, the CDR3 is TGCAGGGCCAGATCAGGGGGCGAGGGCACAGATACGCAGTATTTT. This gives the protein CRARSGGEGTDTQYF. The J gene is TRBJ2-3, the V gene TRBV20-1, with 8 bases aligning to TRBD1. CDR3 length equals 15 residues. Germline V gene lookup returns CDR1 DFQATT and CDR2 SNEGSKA (reference sequence).

CDR3 in amino acids: CSAQAGQGRAFF. The DNA for the CDR3 is TGCAGTGCTCAAGCCGGCCAGGGGAGAGCTTTCTTT. The chain carries TRBV20-1 and TRBJ1-1, with TRBD1 as a possible D gene (6 bases). V lost 5 bases, J lost 10 bases, and 17 bases lay in between. Germline CDR1 is DFQATT and CDR2 is SNEGSKA (reference sequence). The CDR3 is 12 residues long.

V usage is TRBV12-3 or TRBV12-4 and J usage is TRBJ2-1, with TRBD2 matching 9 bases. Unmatched junction bases numbered 7, after V lost 4 bases and J lost 6 bases. The CDR3 consists of 15 residues. CDR3 loop: CASSSRLAASNEQFF. For the CDR3, the DNA is TGTGCCAGCAGTTCGAGACTAGCGGCTAGCAATGAGCAGTTCTTC.

This clonotype has just a few counts. V gene TRBV5-1 combines with J gene TRBJ2-5, with TRBD1 identical over 9 bases. The CDR3 covers 16 residues. Germline CDR1 reads SGHRS; CDR2 reads YFSETQ. The junction had 7 bases not matched to a gene; V was cut back by 3 bases and J by 1 base. The CDR3 DNA sequence: TGCGCCAGCAGCTCCGGACAGGGGCAAGGCCAAGAGACCCAGTACTTC. This sequence encodes CASSSGQGQGQETQYF.

This clonotype occurred many times. CDR3 DNA sequence: TGTGCCAGCAGCGTCCGGCGAAGCACAGATACGCAGTATTTT. This translates into CASSVRRSTDTQYF. This chain uses TRBV6-5 with TRBJ2-3; D is uncertain. The CDR3 runs 14 residues. From germline, CDR1 is MNHEY and CDR2 SVGAGI. V shed 6 bases and J shed 0 bases, with 10 bases lying between them.